One and the same sample provided the 25 T cell receptor beta chains below, sequenced in a study of identical twins. TCRdb processed the 5' RACE reads anew with MiXCR; each CDR3 protein has one entry. The data hold fewer than 650,000 distinct CDR3 sequences, with roughly 6.6% observed a single time. The same data also contributed to another study, on yellow fever vaccine responses in identical twins.

Sample: PBMCs. The receptors originated from a woman aged 18-29 years in good health.

This clonotype was counted a few times. The gene calls are TRBV9 and TRBJ2-1; either TRBD1 or TRBD2 may fit D (5 bases each). The CDR3 extends over 16 amino acids. Trimming cost V 4 bases and J 0 bases, with 14 bases left between them. Germline assignment: CDR1 SGDLS and CDR2 YYNGEE. CDR3 in amino acids: CASSPEGYSSYNEQFF. The CDR3 DNA is TGTGCCAGCAGCCCCGAGGGGTACTCCTCCTACAATGAGCAGTTCTTC.

CDR3: CSARKLKGQGLLVETQYF. The CDR3 nucleotides read TGCAGTGCTAGAAAGTTAAAAGGACAGGGGCTATTAGTGGAGACCCAGTACTTC. The rearrangement joins TRBV20-1 to TRBJ2-5; 9 nucleotides agree with TRBD1. Trimming took 2 bases from V and 5 from J; bases not matched to a gene: 18. Per germline, CDR1 DFQATT and CDR2 SNEGSKA (reference sequence). The length of the CDR3 is 18 residues.

This clonotype was seen only a few times. Written as DNA, the CDR3 is TGTGCCAGCAGCTTAGGCGGCAGGACGGCCTCTGGGGCCAACGTCCTGACTTTC. This encodes CASSLGGRTASGANVLTF. The V and J genes are TRBV11-2 and TRBJ2-6; D unclear. Trimming removed 1 base at V and 0 bases at J, with 13 bases between. This CDR3 region has 18 residues. Germline CDR1 is SGHAT and CDR2 is FQNNGV.

This clonotype showed up many times. The chain is built from TRBV12-3 or TRBV12-4 and TRBJ2-1; 9 bases align to TRBD2. There are 15 residues in the CDR3. V lost 5 bases, J lost 6 bases, and 8 bases stayed unmatched. As DNA, the CDR3 is TGTGCCAGCAGTCCGCGGGGGGGCCCGACCAATGAGCAGTTCTTC. It encodes CASSPRGGPTNEQFF.

In regard to this clonotype: A read error may be the cause here, since a much bigger clone is one base away. The chain carries TRBV9 and TRBJ2-1, with 13 bases aligning to TRBD2. The germline CDR1 and CDR2 sequences are SGDLS and YYNGEE. There are 17 residues in the CDR3. CDR3 DNA: TGTGGCAGCAGCGCCACTAGCGGGAGGGCCCCTTACAATGAGCAGTTCTTC. Translated: CGSSATSGRAPYNEQFF.

This clonotype was seen a few times. The chain employs TRBV6-1 and TRBJ2-7, with D tentatively TRBD2 (5 bases). Germline V lookup: CDR1 MNHNS, CDR2 SASEGT. The V gene lost 3 bases and the J gene lost 3 bases, with 15 bases spanning the gap. This CDR3 is built from 15 residues. The CDR3 DNA is TGTGCCAGCAGTGACGGTGGGAGTTTAATCTACGAGCAGTACTTC. Its translation is CASSDGGSLIYEQYF.

Many counts were recorded for this clonotype. This rearrangement joins TRBV24-1 to TRBJ2-5; 8 bases fit TRBD2. V shed 9 bases and J 5 bases; nucleotides not matched to a gene: 22. The CDR3 contains 18 residues. CDR1 and CDR2 (germline): KGHDR, SFDVKD. CDR3 nucleotides: TGTGCCACCGGAGGCCCCGGCCCAGCGGGAGTGTCGAGGGAGACCCAGTACTTC. Its translation is CATGGPGPAGVSRETQYF.

This clonotype was observed a few times. The chain recombines TRBV15 with TRBJ2-1, with D maybe TRBD2 (5 bases). Germline-derived CDR1 and CDR2 are LNHNV and YYDKDF (reference sequence). Deletions cut 3 bases from V and 2 bases from J, with 17 bases between. This CDR3 has 17 amino acids. The CDR3 loop reads CATSSQAGAATYNEQFF. In DNA form, the CDR3 reads TGTGCCACCAGCAGCCAAGCCGGAGCGGCCACCTACAATGAGCAGTTCTTC.

This clonotype has more than one count but fewer than ten. The chain is built from TRBV28 and TRBJ2-4; 12 nucleotides align to TRBD2. The CDR3 spans 16 residues. V trimming: 10 bases; J trimming: 2 bases; junction bases outside the gene matches: 9. In germline, CDR1 is MDHEN, CDR2 SYDVKM. CDR3 in DNA: TGTGCCACCAAAAACCTAGCGGGAGGGCCCAAAAACATTCAGTACTTC. Translation gives CATKNLAGGPKNIQYF.

CDR3 sequence reads: CASSRGHYLETAFF. CDR3 nucleotide sequence: TGTGCCAGCAGCCGCGGACATTACCTAGAAACGGCTTTCTTT. The chain has TRBV3-1 and TRBJ1-1; possible D gene TRBD1, 5 bases. Per germline, CDR1 LGHDT and CDR2 YNNKEL (reference sequence). Trimming cost V 4 bases and J 11 bases, with 20 bases left between them. The length of the CDR3 is 14 residues.

This clonotype has ten or more counts. The chain is built from TRBV7-9 and TRBJ1-1; D is possibly TRBD1 (6 bases). Trimming left V 8 bases short and J 5 bases short, with 24 bases between. Per the germline V gene, CDR1 is SEHNR and CDR2 is FQNEAQ (reference sequence). CDR3 length: 16 residues. CDR3 sequence reads: CASRALGAAVGTEAFF. The DNA for the CDR3 is TGTGCCAGCCGAGCTCTGGGGGCCGCTGTTGGGACTGAAGCTTTCTTT.

This clonotype was seen repeatedly, ten times or more. The V and J genes are TRBV25-1 and TRBJ2-7; D unclear. V shed 4 bases and J shed 5 bases, with 15 bases lying between them. Germline V gene data show CDR1 as MGHDK and CDR2 as SYGVNS. The CDR3 is 14 residues long. The CDR3 sequence is CASSAWTATNEQYF. Written as DNA, the CDR3 is TGTGCCAGCAGTGCTTGGACGGCCACCAACGAGCAGTACTTC.

Only a few counts were recorded for this clonotype. The rearrangement joins TRBV5-1 to TRBJ2-3, with D unresolved. The V end lost 0 bases, the J end lost 4 bases, and 12 bases lay between the germline ends. CDR3 size: 15 residues. The germline V gene encodes CDR1 SGHRS and CDR2 YFSETQ. The CDR3 nucleotides read TGCGCCAGCAGCTTGGAGCTTTTAGTGTCAGATACGCAGTATTTT. Translated, it gives CASSLELLVSDTQYF.

The sample holds a few counts of this clonotype. V is TRBV10-3 and J is TRBJ2-1, with unresolved D. The CDR3 is 11 residues long. The V gene's germline CDR1 is ENHRY and CDR2 SYGVKD. Trimming took off 3 bases at V and 7 bases at J, with 4 bases between the two ends. DNA for the CDR3: TGTGCCATCAGTGATATAAATGAGCAGTTCTTC. As protein: CAISDINEQFF.

This clonotype was detected ten times or more. The V and J genes are TRBV2 and TRBJ1-1; no definite D call. V was trimmed by 3 bases and J by 0 bases, leaving 14 bases between them. In germline, CDR1 is SNHLY, CDR2 FYNNEI. This CDR3 has 16 residues. Here the CDR3 reads CASSDHIMGMNTEAFF. CDR3 coding DNA: TGTGCCAGCAGTGATCATATTATGGGGATGAACACTGAAGCTTTCTTT.

This chain links TRBV20-1 with TRBJ2-4, with D possibly being TRBD1 (5 bases). The CDR3 is 14 residues long. Trimming stripped 0 bases from V and 6 bases from J, with 12 bases between. CDR1 and CDR2 (germline): DFQATT, SNEGSKA (reference sequence). DNA for the CDR3: TGCAGTGCTAGAGACCGGACAATGGGAAACATTCAGTACTTC. Residues: CSARDRTMGNIQYF.

The CDR3 DNA follows: TGTGCCAGCAGCTTAATGCAGGATAGCGGGAGAAAGCAGTTCTTC. It encodes CASSLMQDSGRKQFF. This rearrangement joins TRBV7-3 to TRBJ2-1; 9 bases agree with TRBD2. Germline V lookup: CDR1 SGHTA, CDR2 FQGTGA. The CDR3 totals 15 residues. V trimming: 1 base; J trimming: 11 bases; junction bases outside the gene matches: 9.

This chain links TRBV20-1 with TRBJ1-2; no clear D gene. The CDR3 is made up of 16 amino acids. Per germline, CDR1 DFQATT and CDR2 SNEGSKA (reference sequence). V was pared by 0 bases and J by 7 bases, with 21 bases between. The CDR3 loop is CSARDLEVFSVGGYTF. The CDR3 bases are TGCAGTGCTAGAGATTTGGAGGTCTTTAGCGTCGGTGGCTACACCTTC.

The chain is built from TRBV2 and TRBJ2-7; 9 positions agree with TRBD1. CDR1 is SNHLY, CDR2 FYNNEI, per germline. V was clipped by 4 bases and J by 2 bases; unmatched bases: 6. The CDR3 contains 15 residues. CDR3 in DNA: TGTGCCAGCAGTGGTGGGACAGGGTCGCCCTACGAGCAGTACGTC. It codes for CASSGGTGSPYEQYV.

This clonotype was recorded many times. J is TRBJ2-2 and V is TRBV24-1, with 9 bases aligning to TRBD2. Losses at the gene ends were 3 bases for V and 6 bases for J; bases not matched to a gene: 4. This CDR3 contains 15 residues. CDR1 KGHDR and CDR2 SFDVKD come from the germline V gene. The CDR3 nucleotides read TGTGCCACCAGTGATCCAGCGGGGGGTGCCGGGGAGCTGTTTTTT. It yields the protein CATSDPAGGAGELFF.

CDR3 in DNA: TGTGCCTCAACCGGACTAGCGGTCTCCTACAATGAGCAGTTCTTC. This gives the protein CASTGLAVSYNEQFF. The V and J genes are TRBV19 and TRBJ2-1; 10 nucleotides agree with TRBD2. V gave up 11 bases and J gave up 0 bases; unmatched junction bases: 7. The length of the CDR3 is 15 residues. The V gene's germline CDR1 is LNHDA and CDR2 SQIVND (reference sequence).

The table lists this clonotype with a few counts. The rearrangement joins TRBV6-2 or TRBV6-3 to TRBJ1-1, with 8 bases matching TRBD1. V gave up 4 bases and J gave up 11 bases; unmatched junction bases: 15. CDR1 is MNHEY, CDR2 SVGEGT, per germline. The CDR3 runs 15 residues. In DNA form, the CDR3 reads TGTGCCAGCAGTTGGTCCGCACAGGGGGGATTGAATGCTTTCTTT. It codes for CASSWSAQGGLNAFF.

There are a few counts of this clonotype. This chain joins TRBV5-1 and TRBJ2-2; 10 bases are shared with TRBD1. The CDR3 contains 17 residues. The germline V gene encodes CDR1 SGHRS and CDR2 YFSETQ. Unmatched junction bases numbered 6, after V lost 1 base and J lost 3 bases. The CDR3, as DNA: TGCGCCAGCAGCTTGTTCATTGGACAGGGGGACACCGGGGAGCTGTTTTTT. It codes for CASSLFIGQGDTGELFF.

This clonotype was found a few times. The chain links TRBV2 to TRBJ1-2; D gene ambiguous. Germline assignment: CDR1 SNHLY and CDR2 FYNNEI. The ends were cut back, 4 bases at V and 6 bases at J, with 15 bases in the middle. The CDR3 extends over 14 amino acids. As DNA, the CDR3 is TGTGCCAGCAGTGCCCGTCGGGATTTAAATGGCTACACCTTC. Translating it yields CASSARRDLNGYTF.

This clonotype was seen more than once but under ten times. The V call is TRBV7-6, the J call TRBJ2-3; 10 positions agree with TRBD2. The CDR3 runs to 16 residues. Germline CDR1 and CDR2: SGHVS and FNYEAQ. V shed 4 bases and J 2 bases; nucleotides not matched to a gene: 6. The CDR3 DNA reads TGTGCCAGCAGCTCTCAAGCGGGGGGGTACACAGATACGCAGTATTTT. Translated, it gives CASSSQAGGYTDTQYF.